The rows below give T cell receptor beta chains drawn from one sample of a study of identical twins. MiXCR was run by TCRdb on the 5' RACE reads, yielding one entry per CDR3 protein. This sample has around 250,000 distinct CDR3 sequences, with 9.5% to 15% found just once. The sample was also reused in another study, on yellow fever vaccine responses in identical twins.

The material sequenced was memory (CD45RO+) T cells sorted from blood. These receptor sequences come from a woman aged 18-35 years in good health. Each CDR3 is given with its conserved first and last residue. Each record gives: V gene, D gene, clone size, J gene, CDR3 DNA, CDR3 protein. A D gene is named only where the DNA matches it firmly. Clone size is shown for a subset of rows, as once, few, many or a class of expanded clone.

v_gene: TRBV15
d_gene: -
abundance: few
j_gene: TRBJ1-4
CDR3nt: TGTGCCACCAGCGGGCAGGGGAGGCTTCGTGGGGATGAAAAACTGTTTTTT
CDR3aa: CATSGQGRLRGDEKLFF

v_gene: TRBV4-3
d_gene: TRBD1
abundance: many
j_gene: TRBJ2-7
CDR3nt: TGCGCCAGCAGCCCTACAGGGGCCTACGAGCAGTACTTC
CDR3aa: CASSPTGAYEQYF

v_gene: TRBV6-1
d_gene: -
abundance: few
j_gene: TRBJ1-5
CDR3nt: TGTGCCAGCAGCCGCGCTGGGACAAGTCTCAATCAGCCCCAGCATTTT
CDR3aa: CASSRAGTSLNQPQHF

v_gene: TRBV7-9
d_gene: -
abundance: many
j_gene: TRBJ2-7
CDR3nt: TGTGCCAGCAGCGCCCAAGGCGGGGGCGCCTACGAGCAGTACTTC
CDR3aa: CASSAQGGGAYEQYF

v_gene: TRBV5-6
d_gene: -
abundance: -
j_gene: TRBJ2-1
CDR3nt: TGTGCCAGCAGTCGCCTAGCTGGAATGGGTGAGCAGTTCTTC
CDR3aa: CASSRLAGMGEQFF

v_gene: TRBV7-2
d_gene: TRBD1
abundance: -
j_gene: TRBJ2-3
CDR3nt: TGTGCCAGCAGCCCTGCAGGGGGCGGGGCAGATACGCAGTATTTT
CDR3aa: CASSPAGGGADTQYF

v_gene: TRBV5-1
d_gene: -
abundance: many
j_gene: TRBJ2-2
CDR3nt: TGCGCCAGCAGCTCACTAAGCCGTTCGAACACCGGGGAGCTGTTTTTT
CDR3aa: CASSSLSRSNTGELFF

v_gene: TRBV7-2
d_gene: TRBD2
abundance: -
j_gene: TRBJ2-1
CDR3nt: TGTGCCAGCAGCTTAGTCAGCGGGAGGGCGGGCGATGAGCAGTTCTTC
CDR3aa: CASSLVSGRAGDEQFF

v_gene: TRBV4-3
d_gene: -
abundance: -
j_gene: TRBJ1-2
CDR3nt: TGCGCCAGCAGCCAAGATCAAGCGACTTACTATGGCTACACCTTC
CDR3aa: CASSQDQATYYGYTF

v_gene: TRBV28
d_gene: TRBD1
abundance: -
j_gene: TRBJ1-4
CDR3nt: TGTGCCAGCAGTAAATCAGGGGGCGTAAGTGAAAAACTGTTTTTT
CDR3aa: CASSKSGGVSEKLFF

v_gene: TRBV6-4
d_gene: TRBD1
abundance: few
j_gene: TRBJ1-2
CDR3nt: TGTGCCAGCAGAGAAGGACAGGACCACTATGGCTACACCTTC
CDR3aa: CASREGQDHYGYTF

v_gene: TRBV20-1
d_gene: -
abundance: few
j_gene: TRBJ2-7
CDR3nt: TGCAGTGCTATGATGCCCGCTGTCGGTGAGCAGTACTTC
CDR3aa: CSAMMPAVGEQYF

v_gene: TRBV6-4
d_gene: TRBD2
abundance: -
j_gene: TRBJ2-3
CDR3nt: TGTGCCAGCAGTGCCGCGGGGGGGGAATCAGATACGCAGTATTTT
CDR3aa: CASSAAGGESDTQYF

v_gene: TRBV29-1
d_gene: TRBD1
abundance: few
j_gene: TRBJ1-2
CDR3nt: TGCAGCGTGGACGGACAGGGGGCCTTTGGCTACACCTTC
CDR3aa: CSVDGQGAFGYTF

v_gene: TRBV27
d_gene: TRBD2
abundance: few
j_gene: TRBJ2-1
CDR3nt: TGTGCCAGCTGGAGTCCGGGACTAGCGGGTCCCAATGAGCAGTTCTTC
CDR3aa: CASWSPGLAGPNEQFF

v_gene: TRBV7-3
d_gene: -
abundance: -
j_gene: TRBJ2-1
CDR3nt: TGTGCCAGCAGCGAGGACGTCTCCAGCGGGCACAATGAGCAGTTCTTC
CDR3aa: CASSEDVSSGHNEQFF

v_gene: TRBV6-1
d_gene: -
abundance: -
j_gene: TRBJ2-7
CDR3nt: TGTGCCAGCAGCCTCGGTCCCGGCGAGCAGTACTTC
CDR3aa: CASSLGPGEQYF

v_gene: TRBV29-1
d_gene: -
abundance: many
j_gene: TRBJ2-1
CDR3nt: TGCAGCGCCACTACAGGGAGCTCCTACAATGAGCAGTTCTTC
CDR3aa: CSATTGSSYNEQFF

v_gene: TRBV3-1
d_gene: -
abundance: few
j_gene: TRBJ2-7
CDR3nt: TGTGCCAGCAGCCAAGAGGGGGCGGGTACCTACGAGCAGTACTTC
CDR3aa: CASSQEGAGTYEQYF

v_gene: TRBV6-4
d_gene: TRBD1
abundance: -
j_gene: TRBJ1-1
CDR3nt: TGTGCCAGCAGTCCTTCGGGACAGGGGAAAAACACTGAAGCTTTCTTT
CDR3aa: CASSPSGQGKNTEAFF

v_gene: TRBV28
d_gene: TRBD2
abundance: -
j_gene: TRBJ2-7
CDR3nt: TGTGCCGCGGCGGCTAGCGGGAGTGTGTACGAGCAGTACTTC
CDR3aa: CAAAASGSVYEQYF

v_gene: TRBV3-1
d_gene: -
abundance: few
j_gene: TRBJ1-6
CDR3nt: TGTGCCAGCAGCCAAAGGGGGGAAGGTTCACCCCTCCACTTT
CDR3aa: CASSQRGEGSPLHF

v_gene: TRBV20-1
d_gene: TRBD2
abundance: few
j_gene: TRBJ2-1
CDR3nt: TGCAGTGCTAGTTGGGAGGGCCTCGGCAATGAGCAGTTCTTC
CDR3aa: CSASWEGLGNEQFF

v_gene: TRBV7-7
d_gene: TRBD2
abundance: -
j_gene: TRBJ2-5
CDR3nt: TGTGCTAGCAGCCCCGTGCGGGGGCAAGAGACCCAGTACTTC
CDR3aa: CASSPVRGQETQYF

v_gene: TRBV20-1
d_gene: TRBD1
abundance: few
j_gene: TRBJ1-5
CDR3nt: TGCAGTGCTAGAATCGACAGGGGACATCAGCCCCAGCATTTT
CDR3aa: CSARIDRGHQPQHF

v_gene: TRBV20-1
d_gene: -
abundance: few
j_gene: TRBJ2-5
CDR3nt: TGCAGTGCTAGCAGGGAAGAGACCCAGTACTTC
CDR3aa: CSASREETQYF

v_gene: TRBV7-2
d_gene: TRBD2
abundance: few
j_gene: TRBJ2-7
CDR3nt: TGTGCCAGCAGCTTAAAAAGACTAGCGGGCGAGCAGTACTTC
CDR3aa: CASSLKRLAGEQYF

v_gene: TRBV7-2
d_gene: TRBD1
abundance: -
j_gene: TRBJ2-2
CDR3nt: TGTGCCAGCAGCGTACTACGACAGGGTGACACCGGGGAGCTGTTTTTT
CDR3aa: CASSVLRQGDTGELFF

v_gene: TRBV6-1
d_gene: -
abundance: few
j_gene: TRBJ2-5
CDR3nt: TGTGCCAGCGCCAATGGGCCCCAAGAGACCCAGTACTTC
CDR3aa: CASANGPQETQYF

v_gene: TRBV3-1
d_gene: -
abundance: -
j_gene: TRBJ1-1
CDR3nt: TGTGCCAGCAGCCAAGAATCCGGGGGAGCTTTCTTT
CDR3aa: CASSQESGGAFF

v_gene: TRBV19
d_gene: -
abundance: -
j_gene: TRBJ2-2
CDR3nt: TGTGCCAGTAGTTTGTCAGGGGCCCCCGGGGAGCTGTTTTTT
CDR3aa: CASSLSGAPGELFF

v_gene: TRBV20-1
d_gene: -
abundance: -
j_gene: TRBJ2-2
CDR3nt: TGCAGTGCTAGCCAGGTCGGGGAGCTGTTTTTT
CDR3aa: CSASQVGELFF

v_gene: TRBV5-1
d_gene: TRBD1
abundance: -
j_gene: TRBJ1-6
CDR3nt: TGCGCCAGCAGAACCGGGACAGGGGTTAATTCACCCCTCCACTTT
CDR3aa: CASRTGTGVNSPLHF

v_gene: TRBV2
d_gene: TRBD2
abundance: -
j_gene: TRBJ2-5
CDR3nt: TGTGCCAGCTCTAGCGGGGGCCCCGGGTCGACCCAGTACTTC
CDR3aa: CASSSGGPGSTQYF

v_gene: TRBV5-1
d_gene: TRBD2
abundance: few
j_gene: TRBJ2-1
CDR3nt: TGCGCCAGCAGCTCCATAGCGGGATCGGGCAATGAGCAGTTCTTC
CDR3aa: CASSSIAGSGNEQFF

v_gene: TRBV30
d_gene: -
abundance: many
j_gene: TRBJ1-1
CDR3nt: TGTGCCTGGATCTGGAACACTGAAGCTTTCTTT
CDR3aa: CAWIWNTEAFF

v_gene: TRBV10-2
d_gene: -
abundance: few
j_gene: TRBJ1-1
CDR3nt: TGCGCCGAGCGCAGGGTATACGGCACTGAAGCTTTCTTT
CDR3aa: CAERRVYGTEAFF

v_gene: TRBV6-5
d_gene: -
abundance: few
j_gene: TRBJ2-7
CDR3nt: TGTGCCAGCAGTTACGACCGGAACCCACGCGAGCAGTACTTC
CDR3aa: CASSYDRNPREQYF

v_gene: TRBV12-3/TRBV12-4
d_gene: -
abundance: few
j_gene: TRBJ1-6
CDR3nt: TGTGCCAGCAGTTTGGGCAGCCTAAATAATTCACCCCTCCACTTT
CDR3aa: CASSLGSLNNSPLHF

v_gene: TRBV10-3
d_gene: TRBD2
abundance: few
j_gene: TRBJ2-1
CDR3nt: TGTGCCATCAGTGAGCCTAGCGGGAGGAATGAGCAGTTCTTC
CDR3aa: CAISEPSGRNEQFF

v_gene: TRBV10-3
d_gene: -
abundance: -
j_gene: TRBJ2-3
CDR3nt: TGTGCCATCAGATCCGAGGAGGGGGGGCCGCAGTATTTT
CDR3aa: CAIRSEEGGPQYF

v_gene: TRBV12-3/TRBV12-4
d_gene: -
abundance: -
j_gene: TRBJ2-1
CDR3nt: TGTGCCAGCAGTCTCACCGGGATCTCCTACAATGAGCAGTTCTTC
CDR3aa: CASSLTGISYNEQFF

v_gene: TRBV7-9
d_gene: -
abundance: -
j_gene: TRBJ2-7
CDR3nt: TGTGCCAGCAGCGAGGCCTACGAGCAGTACTTC
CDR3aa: CASSEAYEQYF

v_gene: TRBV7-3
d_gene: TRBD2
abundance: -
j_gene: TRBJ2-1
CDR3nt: TGTGCCAGCAGCGCACTAGCGGGGGCAAAAGGGGAGCAGTTCTTC
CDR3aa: CASSALAGAKGEQFF

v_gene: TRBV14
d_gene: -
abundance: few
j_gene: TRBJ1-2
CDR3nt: TGTGCCAGCAGCCAAGATCGGGGCGGGGCCCAGTTC
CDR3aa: CASSQDRGGAQF

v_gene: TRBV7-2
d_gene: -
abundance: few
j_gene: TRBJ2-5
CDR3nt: TGTGCCAGCAGCTCCATGATCTCCGGGGCACAAGAGACCCAGTACTTC
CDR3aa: CASSSMISGAQETQYF

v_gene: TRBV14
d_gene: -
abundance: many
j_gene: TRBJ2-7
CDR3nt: TGTGCCAGCAGCCCAGCTTACGGGTACGAGCAGTACTTC
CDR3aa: CASSPAYGYEQYF

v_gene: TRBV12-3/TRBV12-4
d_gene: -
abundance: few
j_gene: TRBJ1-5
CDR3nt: TGTGCCAGCAGTGCTGGGGATCAGCCCCAGCATTTT
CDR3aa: CASSAGDQPQHF

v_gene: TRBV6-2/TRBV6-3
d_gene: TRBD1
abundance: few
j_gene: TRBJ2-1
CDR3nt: TGTGCCAGCAGCAGGGGGTATGAGCAGTTCTTC
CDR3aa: CASSRGYEQFF

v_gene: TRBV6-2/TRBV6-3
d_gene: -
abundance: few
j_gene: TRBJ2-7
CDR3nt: TGTGCCAGCAGTCTACCGGGACAAACGTACGAGCAGTACTTC
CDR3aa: CASSLPGQTYEQYF

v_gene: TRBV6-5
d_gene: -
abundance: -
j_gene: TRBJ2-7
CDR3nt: TGTGCCAGCAGTTCGGCCGGGTCTACCCCCTACGAGCAGTACTTC
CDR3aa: CASSSAGSTPYEQYF

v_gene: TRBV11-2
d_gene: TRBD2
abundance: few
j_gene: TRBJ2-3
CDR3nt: TGTGCCAGCAGCTTAGATCGGCGGAGACTAGCGGGAGGTTTGGGCACAGATACGCAGTATTTT
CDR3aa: CASSLDRRRLAGGLGTDTQYF

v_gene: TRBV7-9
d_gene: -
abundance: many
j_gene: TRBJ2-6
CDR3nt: TGTGCCAGCAGCTCCTGGCCCCCTGGGGCCAACGTCCTGACTTTC
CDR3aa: CASSSWPPGANVLTF

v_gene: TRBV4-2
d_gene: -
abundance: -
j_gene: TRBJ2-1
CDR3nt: TGTGCCAGCAGCCAGGTATTCTCACAAGACAATGAGCAGTTCTTC
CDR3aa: CASSQVFSQDNEQFF